This is a list of T cell receptor beta chains from one sample in a study of beta chain features in type 1 diabetes. Sequencing used immunoSEQ multiplex PCR; TCRdb keeps in-frame clones, though not all of them. The table records around 500,000 clones, about an eighth of them present only once. Sequences were obtained from naive CD4+ T cells from blood. The source of these receptors is a young woman in good health. CDR3s include the opening cysteine and the closing phenylalanine or tryptophan. The D gene is left open where the match is weak.

j_gene,d_gene,v_gene,CDR3aa
TRBJ2-3,-,TRBV6-1,CASSVGLGTDTQYF
TRBJ2-1,TRBD1,TRBV27,CASSSPISDRDSEQFF
TRBJ2-1,-,TRBV7-2,CASSLADSQQFF
TRBJ2-7,-,TRBV4-3,CASSQDQRERYEQYF
TRBJ2-3,TRBD2,TRBV10-3,CAISTLLLAGVVTDTQYF
TRBJ2-6,-,TRBV7-3,CASSLGLGANVLTF
TRBJ2-1,TRBD2,TRBV7-2,CASSTTSGARSNEQFF
TRBJ2-1,-,TRBV29-1,CSVRDAGGYYEQFF
TRBJ2-1,TRBD2,TRBV7-2,CASSLEGRASGNEQFF
TRBJ1-2,-,TRBV4-1,CASSHPGQVTNYGYTF
-,TRBD2,TRBV30,CAWSVPSGSPGGYEQYF
TRBJ1-6,TRBD1,TRBV9,CASSAGTGNSPLHF
TRBJ1-2,-,TRBV7-9,CASSLISGTNYGYTF
TRBJ1-3,-,TRBV30,CASLITGNTIYF
TRBJ2-7,-,TRBV4-2,CASSQERGRGLSSYEQYF
TRBJ2-1,-,TRBV20-1,CSASGRNEQFF
TRBJ1-2,TRBD1,TRBV27,CASSDRNYGYTF
TRBJ1-4,-,TRBV29-1,CSVLGIDEKLFF
TRBJ2-2,-,TRBV5-4,CASSLDAGNTGELFF
TRBJ2-1,-,TRBV5-4,CASSWTAYNEQFF
TRBJ2-7,-,TRBV30,CAWSVKGQYEQYF
TRBJ2-7,-,TRBV6-5,CASSYGTYEQYF
TRBJ2-5,-,TRBV9,CASSASSEGQETQYF
TRBJ1-6,-,TRBV4-1,CASSRLGGRGDSPLHF
TRBJ2-3,-,TRBV19,CASSIVLATDTQYF
TRBJ1-6,-,TRBV15,CATSRVVNSPLHF
TRBJ2-3,-,TRBV2,CASSDEGVDTQYF
TRBJ1-2,-,TRBV6-5,CASSGGSNYGYTF
TRBJ2-1,TRBD1,TRBV9,CASSFRRETGYNEQFF
TRBJ2-7,-,TRBV4-3,CASSSALRYEQYF
TRBJ2-1,TRBD1,TRBV4-3,CASSQVNLQGPGDEQFF
TRBJ1-1,TRBD1,TRBV11-3,CASSSDRGSTEAFF
-,-,TRBV29-1,CSVGGDSYEQYF
TRBJ2-5,TRBD2,TRBV5-1,CASSLASGGFETQYF
TRBJ2-5,-,TRBV14,CASSQDGETQYF
TRBJ2-2,-,TRBV27,CASRTGVDTGELFF
TRBJ1-1,TRBD1,TRBV9,CASSVGRGRGTEAFF
TRBJ1-1,-,TRBV15,CATSRDSQFYAFF
TRBJ2-5,-,TRBV6-5,CASSGTYQETQYF
TRBJ1-5,-,TRBV19,CASSMAGGARQPQHF
TRBJ2-1,-,TRBV7-2,CASSLSGPSYNEQFF
TRBJ2-5,TRBD2,TRBV28,CAGRSGGAYQTQYF